This T cell receptor (beta chain) comes out of a study of T cells in Graves' hyperthyroidism and ophthalmopathy. The V and J ends lost 6 bases and 0 bases respectively, with 15 bases between them. There are 17 residues in the CDR3. The germline V gene has CDR1 MNHNS and CDR2 SASEGT. What was amplified from RNA transcripts were TCR beta CDR3 regions. The HTBI primer set served for first-round RT-PCR of the TCR CDR3. TCRdb passed the multiplex PCR reads through MiXCR, listing each CDR3 protein once. Of about 640,000 distinct CDR3 sequences in the sample, around 21% are singletons; the top ten hold 34%. Material for sequencing was blood. This rearrangement joins TRBV6-1 to TRBJ2-6, with a possible D match to TRBD1 (6 bases). The sequence came from a young man with Graves' ophthalmopathy. The CDR3 loop is CASSIQGRSSGANVLTF. The CDR3 DNA is TGTGCCAGCAGCATCCAGGGGCGCTCCTCTGGGGCCAACGTCCTGACTTTC.